Shown below are 21 T cell receptor beta chains from a single sample sequenced in a study of blood T cell repertoires in COVID-19. Produced via immunoSEQ multiplex PCR; TCRdb's table is partial and in-frame only. Among 88,000 or so clones listed, roughly 80% were seen once. The sequenced material came from peripheral blood. The receptor set was obtained from a human donor in a cohort sampled during active COVID-19.

The V and J genes are TRBV5-8 and TRBJ2-5; D is ambiguous. Germline loops: CDR1 SGHTS, CDR2 YDEGEE. The CDR3 covers 13 residues. Trimming took off 1 base at V and 2 bases at J, with 6 bases between the two ends. This CDR3 reads CASSLYLQETQYF. The CDR3 DNA sequence: TGTGCCAGCAGCTTGTACCTACAAGAGACCCAGTACTTC.

The chain combines TRBV5-1 with TRBJ2-3, with 8 bases matching TRBD1. CDR1 and CDR2 (germline): SGHRS, YFSETQ. This CDR3 has 15 residues. The J segment lost 5 bases and the V segment lost 4 bases, leaving 9 bases of the junction unmatched. In DNA form, the CDR3 reads TGCGCCAGCAGCCCGGAGGCGACAGGGGAAGATACGCAGTATTTT. Translating gives CASSPEATGEDTQYF.

The J gene is TRBJ2-5, the V gene TRBV25-1, with D possibly TRBD1 on 6 matching bases. Trimming removed 4 bases from V and 3 bases from J, with 21 bases in between. Germline V lookup: CDR1 MGHDK, CDR2 SYGVNS. CDR3 length: 17 amino acids. Here the CDR3 DNA reads TGTGCCAGCAGTGGTGGGGCTCAGGGGCCGGCAAAAGAGACCCAGTACTTC. Translation gives CASSGGAQGPAKETQYF.

The table lists this clone with a count of one. The V call is TRBV28, the J call TRBJ2-7; the match to TRBD1 covers 8 bases. The length of the CDR3 is 14 residues. The germline gives CDR1 MDHEN, CDR2 SYDVKM. V lost 5 bases, J lost 2 bases, and 5 bases stayed unmatched. The CDR3, as DNA: TGTGCCAGCAGTCCCTACAGGGGGACCTACGAGCAGTACTTC. Protein: CASSPYRGTYEQYF. Combining the CDR3 with reference TRBV28 and TRBJ2-7 gives the whole variable domain DVKVTQSSRYLVKRTGEKVFLECVQDMDHENMFWYRQDPGLGLRLIYFSYDVKMKEKGDIPEGYSVSREKKERFSLILESASTNQTSMYLCASSPYRGTYEQYFGPGTRLTVT.

The V call is TRBV30, the J call TRBJ2-5, with a possible D match to TRBD1 (7 bases). The V gene's germline CDR1 is GTSNPN and CDR2 SVGIG (reference sequence). V lost 0 bases and J 5 bases, leaving 13 bases between the germline ends. The CDR3 loop spans 14 amino acids. The DNA of the CDR3 is TGTGCCTGGAGTGTAGGAGGGGGCGGTGAGACCCAGTACTTC. Protein sequence: CAWSVGGGGETQYF.

The chain combines TRBV5-1 with TRBJ2-3, with TRBD2 as a possible D gene (7 bases). The CDR3 length is 15 residues. The V end was cut by 1 base, the J end by 1 base, with 10 bases between. Per germline, CDR1 SGHRS and CDR2 YFSETQ. CDR3 DNA sequence: TGCGCCAGCAGCTTGAAAGGGGGGGGCACAGATACGCAGTATTTT. Its translation: CASSLKGGGTDTQYF.

The genes are TRBV12-5 and TRBJ2-7; 9 bases are shared with TRBD1. Germline values: CDR1 LGHNT, CDR2 FRNRAP. The CDR3 contains 13 residues. J was trimmed by 13 bases and V by 2 bases; bases with no gene match: 9. CDR3 sequence reads: CASGLPGQGTLYF. Here the CDR3 DNA reads TGTGCTAGTGGTTTGCCGGGACAGGGAACTCTCTACTTC.

This chain joins TRBV7-6 and TRBJ2-7; TRBD2 matches at 9 bases. The CDR3 length is 15 residues. Germline CDR1 SGHVS, CDR2 FNYEAQ. The V gene end was trimmed by 1 base and the J gene end by 4 bases; junction bases not matched to a gene: 5. CDR3: CASSLGLAGVYEQYF. The DNA for the CDR3 is TGTGCCAGCAGCTTAGGGTTAGCGGGGGTTTACGAGCAGTACTTC.

V and J are TRBV4-3 and TRBJ2-1; the match to TRBD2 covers 7 bases. The V gene end was trimmed by 0 bases and the J gene end by 0 bases; junction bases not matched to a gene: 8. This CDR3 comprises 18 residues. Germline V gene lookup returns CDR1 LGHNA and CDR2 YSLEER. The chain's CDR3 is CASSQERMREGSYNEQFF. The CDR3 nucleotides read TGCGCCAGCAGCCAAGAAAGAATGAGGGAGGGCTCCTACAATGAGCAGTTCTTC.

This chain links TRBV29-1 with TRBJ1-1, with D perhaps matching TRBD1 (5 bases). This CDR3 spans 15 amino acids. Germline V gene lookup returns CDR1 SQVTM and CDR2 ANQGSEA. Trimming pared 0 bases from V and 0 bases from J, leaving 11 bases between. The CDR3 here is CSVEEYRGMNTEAFF. The CDR3 region has the DNA TGCAGCGTTGAAGAGTATAGGGGAATGAACACTGAAGCTTTCTTT.

V gene TRBV11-2 combines with J gene TRBJ2-1; TRBD2 is a possible D gene (5 bases). Per germline, CDR1 SGHAT and CDR2 FQNNGV. The V end lost 3 bases, the J end lost 5 bases, and 14 bases lay between the germline ends. This CDR3 comprises 15 residues. This CDR3 is CASSFIRTGNNEQFF. In DNA, the CDR3 is TGTGCCAGCAGCTTTATCCGGACGGGAAACAATGAGCAGTTCTTC.

This chain joins TRBV10-1 and TRBJ1-1; 7 bases map to TRBD1. The CDR3 runs 15 residues. Trimming removed 6 bases from V and 1 base from J; junction bases left unmatched: 8. In germline, CDR1 is WNHNN, CDR2 SYGVQD (reference sequence). The CDR3 coding sequence is TGCGCCAGCAGGACAGGGTACAGGGCGAACACTGAAGCTTTCTTT. This gives the protein CASRTGYRANTEAFF.

This clone has only one observation. In DNA, the CDR3 is TGTGCCAGCAGCAAAGGAGGGAAGGAAGACACCATATATTTT. Amino acids: CASSKGGKEDTIYF. The rearrangement joins TRBV6-5 to TRBJ1-3; D not certain. The germline gives CDR1 MNHEY, CDR2 SVGAGI. The V and J ends lost 6 bases and 8 bases respectively, with 17 bases between them. The CDR3 has 14 residues.

This clone came up many times. This rearrangement joins TRBV11-2 to TRBJ2-7; D ambiguous. Germline lookup yields CDR1 SGHAT and CDR2 FQNNGV. The CDR3 consists of 13 residues. Trimming stripped 3 bases from V and 0 bases from J, with 6 bases between. CDR3 DNA: TGTGCCAGCAGCTTGAGTTCCTCCTACGAGCAGTACTTC. Translation: CASSLSSSYEQYF.

This clone was recorded once. The chain uses TRBV30 and TRBJ1-2, with a possible D match to TRBD1 (6 bases). This CDR3 spans 12 amino acids. Trimming pared 3 bases from V and 5 bases from J, leaving 10 bases between. Germline V CDR1 and CDR2: GTSNPN, SVGIG (reference sequence). CDR3 sequence: CAWSLQGYGYTF. In nucleotides, the CDR3 is TGTGCCTGGAGCTTACAGGGATATGGCTACACCTTC.

The chain carries TRBV28 and TRBJ2-1, with D maybe TRBD1 (6 bases). CDR3 length equals 15 residues. V lost 4 bases and J 6 bases, leaving 16 bases between the germline ends. Germline CDR1 MDHEN, CDR2 SYDVKM. The CDR3: CASSWAGTPSNEQFF. CDR3 nucleotides: TGTGCCAGCAGTTGGGCCGGGACACCCTCCAATGAGCAGTTCTTC.

This chain connects TRBV4-2 to TRBJ1-5, with 7 nucleotides matching TRBD1. This CDR3 comprises 15 residues. The ends lost 2 bases at V and 2 bases at J; junction bases unmatched: 3. Germline CDR1 reads LGHNA; CDR2 reads YNFKEQ. The CDR3 bases are TGTGCCAGCAGCCAACAGGGGGAAGGCAATCAGCCCCAGCATTTT. This gives the protein CASSQQGEGNQPQHF.

The CDR3 nucleotides read TGTGCCTGGAGTGGTTTGGGCAGACCTACCGCTGATACGCAGTATTTT. Protein: CAWSGLGRPTADTQYF. The genes are TRBV30 and TRBJ2-3; no firm D call. The V and J ends lost 1 base and 6 bases respectively, with 20 bases between them. The CDR3 is 16 amino acids. Germline CDR1 and CDR2: GTSNPN and SVGIG (reference sequence).

This sequence joins TRBV3-1 (or the pseudogene TRBV3-2) and TRBJ2-1; perhaps TRBD2 as D (6 bases). The CDR3 runs to 15 residues. V lost 4 bases and J 0 bases, leaving 10 bases between the germline ends. Germline CDR1 reads LGHDT; CDR2 reads YNNKEL (reference sequence). CDR3 region: CASSLPTSSYNEQFF. The CDR3 region has the DNA TGTGCCAGCAGCCTCCCGACTAGCTCCTACAATGAGCAGTTCTTC.

This clone was found once. The gene calls are TRBV6-1 and TRBJ2-1; a weak D match, TRBD1 (6 bases). Trimming stripped 1 base from V and 6 bases from J, with 7 bases between. Germline lookup yields CDR1 MNHNS and CDR2 SASEGT. The length of the CDR3 is 13 residues. This chain's CDR3 is CASSEDRANEQFF. CDR3 nucleotides: TGTGCCAGCAGTGAAGACAGGGCCAATGAGCAGTTCTTC.

CDR3 protein: CASSPDRVPDTGELFF. The CDR3 DNA reads TGTGCCAGCAGCCCGGACAGGGTCCCCGACACCGGGGAGCTGTTTTTT. The chain recombines TRBV7-9 with TRBJ2-2; 8 bases match TRBD1. The germline V gene has CDR1 SEHNR and CDR2 FQNEAQ (reference sequence). The CDR3 runs to 16 residues. V trimming: 5 bases; J trimming: 3 bases; junction bases outside the gene matches: 8.